This TCR beta chain was identified during a study of T-cell reconstitution after alpha-beta-depleted transplantation in children. The table lists this clonotype with many counts. Unique molecular identifiers were built into the TCRbeta library. TCRdb re-derived calls from the PCR reads in MiXCR, one entry per CDR3 protein. The sample yields approximately 88,000 distinct CDR3 sequences, 9% to 15% seen once. Germline trimming cut 3 bases from V and 5 bases from J; bases unmatched to any gene: 1. Germline CDR1 is SEHNR and CDR2 is FQNEAQ (reference sequence). CDR3 length equals 13 residues. V gene TRBV7-9 combines with J gene TRBJ2-7; 10 bases are a match to TRBD1. This clonotype originated in a human donor who donated a stem cell graft to a child with inherited bone marrow failure. The source was PBMCs from the stem cell graft donor, collected from the stem cell graft. DNA for the CDR3: TGTGCCAGCAGCTTGGGACAGGGGAACGAGCAGTACTTC. Protein sequence: CASSLGQGNEQYF.